These 3 T cell receptor beta chains came from one sample sequenced in a study of cytomegalovirus exposure and HLA in healthy donors. The study ran its PCR with 60 Vbeta and 13 Jbeta primers. Sequencing was performed with immunoSEQ multiplex PCR; in TCRdb, only in-frame clones are kept and a portion is missing. The table records roughly 110,000 clones, less than 80% of them present only once. Specimen: PBMCs. The origin of the receptors is a man aged 30 to 45 in good health and CMV-seronegative.

Here the CDR3 reads CASSLGVGNTF. The DNA for the CDR3 is TGTGCCAGCAGCTTAGGGGTGGGGAACACCTTC. The gene calls are TRBV5-8 and TRBJ1-2, with a weak D call TRBD1 (5 bases). This CDR3 is built from 11 residues. In germline, CDR1 is SGHTS, CDR2 YDEGEE. V dropped 2 bases and J dropped 12 bases, with 11 bases sitting between them.

V is TRBV11-2 and J is TRBJ2-7; 9 bases align to TRBD2. The CDR3 covers 16 residues. The V segment lost 4 bases and the J segment 0 bases; nucleotides outside the gene matches: 7. Germline CDR1 and CDR2: SGHAT and FQNNGV. CDR3 loop: CASSSYLAGNSYEQYF. For the CDR3, the DNA is TGTGCCAGCAGCTCGTACCTAGCGGGAAACTCCTACGAGCAGTACTTC. The full variable domain, rest sourced from reference TRBV11-2 and TRBJ2-7, is EAGVAQSPRYKIIEKRQSVAFWCNPISGHATLYWYQQILGQGPKLLIQFQNNGVVDDSQLPKDRFSAERLKGVDSTLKIQPAKLEDSAVYLCASSSYLAGNSYEQYFGPGTRLTVT.

This clone has just a few counts. This chain joins TRBV5-6 and TRBJ2-7; 9 nucleotides line up with TRBD1. V lost 4 bases to trimming and J lost 4 bases; unmatched junction nucleotides: 6. The CDR3 has 14 residues. Germline-derived CDR1 and CDR2 are SGHDT and YYEEEE. The CDR3 sequence: CASSPGQGLYEQYF. CDR3 DNA: TGTGCCAGCAGCCCGGGACAGGGATTGTACGAGCAGTACTTC.